This TCR beta chain was profiled in a study of post-analysis software for immune sequencing data. Overall study findings and caveats: About five TRBV segments, including TRBV5-6, TRBV5-1 and TRBV20-1, were more frequent in patients than controls.

In germline, CDR1 is MDHEN, CDR2 SYDVKM. The CDR3 is 14 amino acids. This clonotype was counted only a few times. Its antigen is still unknown. Tagging with unique molecular identifiers was a feature of the TCR beta cDNA libraries. TCRdb used MiXCR to reprocess the PCR reads, holding one entry per CDR3 protein. The sample shows approximately 730,000 distinct CDR3 sequences, 35% to 55% of them seen only once. J is TRBJ2-5 and V is TRBV28, with TRBD1 matching over 8 bases. The DNA end is a closer match to TRBJ2-7, so the J assignment may be wrong. The specimen was blood. The receptor comes from a girl between 10 and 17 years old with multiple sclerosis. The CDR3 region is CASSSRTGSGEQYF. The CDR3 bases are TGTGCCAGCAGTTCTCGGACAGGGTCAGGCGAGCAGTACTTC.